Listed here are 22 T cell receptor beta chains from one sample, sequenced in a study of T-cell memory formation after mild COVID-19. MiXCR was run by TCRdb on the 5' RACE reads, yielding one entry per CDR3 protein. The data contain 300,000 or so distinct CDR3 sequences, roughly 17% of them singletons. The source material was PBMCs or a T cell subset sorted from them (not recorded which). The receptors were sampled from a man aged 18 to 29 who had mild COVID-19 (a few samples of this study predate the infection). Cell type and time point are not known.

The chain uses TRBV7-9 and TRBJ2-5; D call uncertain. The CDR3 covers 15 residues. Germline CDR1 SEHNR, CDR2 FQNEAQ (reference sequence). Between the trimmed V and J ends, which lost 4 bases and 5 bases, there was a span of 17 bases. The CDR3 DNA follows: TGTGCCAGCAGCTCAGTCCCCTCGAGGTTGGAGACCCAGTACTTC. This translates into CASSSVPSRLETQYF.

There are a few counts of this clonotype. V is TRBV5-1 and J is TRBJ2-2; TRBD1 agrees at 7 bases. This CDR3 has 15 residues. Germline V gives CDR1 SGHRS, CDR2 YFSETQ. Trimming at V came to 4 bases and at J to 7 bases, leaving 10 bases not matched to a gene. In DNA form, the CDR3 reads TGCGCCAGCAGCCACCGACAGGGCTCTGGCGGGGAGCTGTTTTTT. It specifies CASSHRQGSGGELFF.

Sample share makes this clonotype medium-sized (0.01 to 0.1%). The J gene is TRBJ2-3, the V gene TRBV4-2, with TRBD2 matching over 12 bases. Germline loops: CDR1 LGHNA, CDR2 YNFKEQ. V lost 1 base and J lost 3; bases outside the gene matches: 2. The CDR3 sequence is 16 residues long. The CDR3 DNA reads TGTGCCAGCAGCCAAGCACTAGCGGGGGGTACAGATACGCAGTATTTT. Translated: CASSQALAGGTDTQYF.

This clonotype came up many times. The rearrangement links TRBV6-6 to TRBJ2-2, with D uncertain. The germline CDR1 and CDR2 sequences are MNHNY and SVGAGI (reference sequence). Trimming shortened V by 5 bases and J by 3 bases, and 4 bases separated the two germline ends. The CDR3 runs to 12 residues. CDR3 nucleotide sequence: TGTGCCAGCAGTGTTTACACCGGGGAGCTGTTTTTT. It is translated as CASSVYTGELFF.

This clonotype appeared many times. V gene TRBV5-1 combines with J gene TRBJ1-5; D is possibly TRBD1 (5 bases). This CDR3 has 13 amino acids. The germline V gene has CDR1 SGHRS and CDR2 YFSETQ. V lost 3 bases and J lost 1, with 5 bases in between. CDR3 residues: CASSWDSNQPQHF. The CDR3 DNA reads TGCGCCAGCAGCTGGGACAGCAATCAGCCCCAGCATTTT.

The chain employs TRBV29-1 and TRBJ2-3; TRBD2 matches 8 bases. The junction had 8 bases not matched to a gene; V was cut back by 0 bases and J by 0 bases. The CDR3 has 17 amino acids. Germline CDR1 is SQVTM and CDR2 is ANQGSEA. In nucleotides, the CDR3 is TGCAGCGTTGAAGACGGGGGGGCTTTTAGAAGCACAGATACGCAGTATTTT. It is translated as CSVEDGGAFRSTDTQYF.

This clonotype was counted at least ten times. The chain links TRBV5-1 to TRBJ2-1; a weak D match, TRBD2 (7 bases). Germline V CDR1 and CDR2: SGHRS, YFSETQ. The V gene lost 3 bases and the J gene lost 15 bases, with 19 bases spanning the gap. The CDR3 spans 13 residues. For the CDR3, the DNA is TGCGCCAGCAGCTCCGACGGGGGGCCCGTCTGGTTCTTC. Residues: CASSSDGGPVWFF.

In the case of this clonotype: At one boundary the junction diverges from the germline segment, which might be a read error. J is TRBJ2-1 and V is TRBV7-2; 11 bases line up with TRBD1. CDR1 is SGHTA and CDR2 is FQGNSA in the germline V gene. This CDR3 is built from 15 residues. The CDR3 DNA is TGTGACAGCAGCGTCCGGGACAGGGGGGGCAATGAGCAGTTCTTC. It yields the protein CDSSVRDRGGNEQFF.

The rearrangement links TRBV29-1 to TRBJ1-3; a possible D gene is TRBD1 (5 bases). V dropped 6 bases and J dropped 0 bases, with 9 bases sitting between them. CDR1 and CDR2 (germline): SQVTM, ANQGSEA. The CDR3 totals 13 residues. CDR3 amino acids: CSVQAFSGNTIYF. In DNA form, the CDR3 reads TGCAGCGTACAGGCTTTCTCTGGAAACACCATATATTTT.

The chain couples TRBV7-2 to TRBJ1-1; a possible D gene is TRBD1 (5 bases). The V gene lost 1 base and the J gene lost 4 bases, with 13 bases spanning the gap. The CDR3 is 15 amino acids. In germline, CDR1 is SGHTA, CDR2 FQGNSA. CDR3 protein: CASSLETGLGTEAFF. The CDR3 nucleotides are TGTGCCAGCAGCTTAGAAACAGGCTTAGGCACTGAAGCTTTCTTT.

The chain recombines TRBV14 with TRBJ2-3; D possibly corresponds to TRBD2 (6 bases). V lost 7 bases and J lost 4, with 15 bases in between. Germline V gives CDR1 SGHDN, CDR2 FVKESK. CDR3 length equals 14 residues. The CDR3 here is CASTAGGEADTQYF. DNA for the CDR3: TGTGCCAGCACCGCAGGAGGGGAAGCAGATACGCAGTATTTT.

V and J are TRBV5-1 and TRBJ2-2; no clear D gene. Germline V gene data show CDR1 as SGHRS and CDR2 as YFSETQ. This CDR3 is built from 12 residues. With 3 bases removed from V and 7 bases from J, the gap between germline ends came to 7 bases. The DNA for the CDR3 is TGCGCCAGCAGCTGGAGTATCGGGGAGCTGTTTTTT. Encoded protein: CASSWSIGELFF.

Only a few counts were recorded for this clonotype. The gene calls are TRBV10-3 and TRBJ2-6, with 7 bases matching TRBD1. Germline V gives CDR1 ENHRY, CDR2 SYGVKD. The V segment lost 2 bases and the J segment 0 bases; nucleotides outside the gene matches: 4. CDR3 length equals 17 residues. The DNA of the CDR3 is TGTGCCATCAGTGAGCAGGGACAGTACTCTGGGGCCAACGTCCTGACTTTC. Translation: CAISEQGQYSGANVLTF.

This clonotype has only a few counts. The V gene is TRBV5-1, the J gene TRBJ1-4; D is ambiguous. This CDR3 spans 15 amino acids. Trimming took off 0 bases at V and 3 bases at J, with 9 bases between the two ends. CDR1 and CDR2 (germline): SGHRS, YFSETQ. As DNA, the CDR3 is TGCGCCAGCAGCTTGGAGAGAGCGTCTAATGAAAAACTGTTTTTT. Its translation: CASSLERASNEKLFF. Supplemented by reference TRBV5-1 and TRBJ1-4, the full variable domain reads KAGVTQTPRYLIKTRGQQVTLSCSPISGHRSVSWYQQTPGQGLQFLFEYFSETQRNKGNFPGRFSGRQFSNSRSEMNVSTLELGDSALYLCASSLERASNEKLFFGSGTQLSVL.

The chain links TRBV15 to TRBJ2-1, with 10 bases aligning to TRBD1. CDR3 length: 17 amino acids. After removal of 3 bases from V and 5 bases from J, the junction contained 10 bases not matched to a gene. In germline, CDR1 is LNHNV, CDR2 YYDKDF (reference sequence). For the CDR3, the DNA is TGTGCCACCAGCAGGGTATTGGCGGGACAGGGGAACAATGAGCAGTTCTTC. Its translation: CATSRVLAGQGNNEQFF.

There are a few counts of this clonotype. The chain employs TRBV4-1 and TRBJ1-1; D remains unclear. V lost 4 bases and J lost 1, with 13 bases in between. The CDR3 loop spans 15 amino acids. Germline values: CDR1 MGHRA, CDR2 YSYEKL. The CDR3 nucleotides read TGCGCCAGCAGCCGGGTCGGTACTTGGAACACTGAAGCTTTCTTT. Protein sequence: CASSRVGTWNTEAFF.

This clonotype has a handful of counts. The chain carries TRBV12-2 and TRBJ2-3. TRBV12-2 represents a pseudogene. CDR3 length: 14 amino acids. The CDR3 is CASRLEHITDTQYF. CDR3 nucleotide sequence: TGTGCAAGTCGCTTAGAACACATCACAGATACGCAGTATTTT.

This clonotype has more than one count but fewer than ten. V usage is TRBV18 and J usage is TRBJ2-1; D assignment may be TRBD1 or TRBD2 (6 bases each). Trimming stripped 0 bases from V and 4 bases from J, with 13 bases between. From germline, CDR1 is KGHSH and CDR2 LQKENI. This CDR3 has 16 amino acids. As DNA, the CDR3 is TGTGCCAGCTCACCACCTTCGGGGGCGGGGTACAATGAGCAGTTCTTC. As protein: CASSPPSGAGYNEQFF. Complete variable domain (other parts from reference TRBV18 and TRBJ2-1): NAGVMQNPRHLVRRRGQEARLRCSPMKGHSHVYWYRQLPEEGLKFMVYLQKENIIDESGMPKERFSAEFPKEGPSILRIQQVVRGDSAAYFCASSPPSGAGYNEQFFGPGTRLTVL.

The V call is TRBV20-1, the J call TRBJ1-6; TRBD1 matches at 7 bases. The CDR3 is made up of 16 amino acids. Germline V CDR1 and CDR2: DFQATT, SNEGSKA (reference sequence). Germline trimming cut 0 bases from V and 8 bases from J; bases unmatched to any gene: 10. CDR3 amino acids: CSARDPRTGIYSPLHF. The CDR3 DNA is TGCAGTGCTAGAGATCCGAGGACAGGAATTTATTCACCCCTCCACTTT.

The table lists this clonotype with a few counts. This chain joins TRBV7-6 and TRBJ2-5, with 10 bases that match TRBD2. The CDR3 length is 14 residues. Per the germline V gene, CDR1 is SGHVS and CDR2 is FNYEAQ. V was pared by 8 bases and J by 4 bases, with 7 bases of the junction left unmatched. DNA of the CDR3: TGTGCCAGCCGGCCGAGCGGGGGGGCAGAGACCCAGTACTTC. Encoded protein: CASRPSGGAETQYF.

This clonotype was seen many times. The V call is TRBV5-1, the J call TRBJ2-3, with D maybe TRBD2 (5 bases). The germline CDR1 and CDR2 sequences are SGHRS and YFSETQ. Trimming removed 0 bases from V and 4 bases from J, with 12 bases in between. The length of the CDR3 is 15 residues. This chain's CDR3 is CASSLDLGVADTQYF. The CDR3 nucleotides read TGCGCCAGCAGCTTGGACCTCGGGGTGGCAGATACGCAGTATTTT. Combining the CDR3 with reference TRBV5-1 and TRBJ2-3 gives the whole variable domain KAGVTQTPRYLIKTRGQQVTLSCSPISGHRSVSWYQQTPGQGLQFLFEYFSETQRNKGNFPGRFSGRQFSNSRSEMNVSTLELGDSALYLCASSLDLGVADTQYFGPGTRLTVL.

This clonotype was observed a few times. The chain couples TRBV11-2 to TRBJ2-1, with TRBD1 matching 9 bases. Germline CDR1 and CDR2: SGHAT and FQNNGV. The V and J ends lost 4 bases and 0 bases, in that order; junction bases with no gene match: 7. The length of the CDR3 is 17 residues. CDR3 coding DNA: TGTGCCAGCAGCTCCCCCGGGACAGGGAGCTCCTACAATGAGCAGTTCTTC. Residues: CASSSPGTGSSYNEQFF.